This is a list of T cell receptor beta chains from one sample in a study of T cell repertoires in cytomegalovirus infection. A single record per CDR3 protein comes from TCRdb applying MiXCR to the reads. This sample has roughly 250,000 distinct CDR3 sequences, with approximately 22% found just once. Sequenced: CD8+ T cells from PBMCs. These receptor sequences come from a human donor in good health (CMV status not recorded). Some clones in this sample may be carry-over from other donors' samples. CDR3s include the opening cysteine and the closing phenylalanine or tryptophan. The order of the fields is D gene, V gene, clone size, J gene, CDR3 length, CDR3 protein, CDR3 DNA. The D gene is left open where the match is weak. Size is omitted from some rows. Given values are once, few, many or a class for expanded clones.

.,TRBV11-2,many,TRBJ2-7,16,CASSPDGLFSSYEQYF,TGTGCCAGCAGCCCCGACGGACTCTTTAGCTCCTACGAGCAGTACTTC
.,TRBV5-4,.,TRBJ1-1,12,CASSSPAVEAFF,TGTGCCAGCAGCTCCCCGGCAGTTGAAGCTTTCTTT
TRBD1,TRBV7-8,few,TRBJ1-2,17,CASSLGGTGDRVYGYTF,TGTGCCAGCAGCTTAGGTGGCACAGGGGATCGTGTCTATGGCTACACCTTC
TRBD2,TRBV27,.,TRBJ2-1,12,CASRTTSDEQFF,TGTGCCAGCAGGACTACTAGCGATGAGCAGTTCTTC
.,TRBV6-1,.,TRBJ2-1,14,CASSDSVVINEQFF,TGTGCCAGCAGTGATTCAGTCGTTATCAATGAGCAGTTCTTC
.,TRBV29-1,.,TRBJ2-5,15,CSVEEGRGYQETQYF,TGCAGCGTTGAAGAAGGAAGGGGGTACCAAGAGACCCAGTACTTC
.,TRBV11-3,many,TRBJ2-2,14,CASSPRPNTGELFF,TGTGCCAGCAGCCCCCGTCCGAACACCGGGGAGCTGTTTTTT
.,TRBV7-8,medium-sized,TRBJ1-1,18,CASSVEGLQRKRDTEAFF,TGTGCCAGCAGTGTCGAGGGGCTCCAGAGAAAGAGGGACACTGAAGCTTTCTTT
.,TRBV7-9,.,TRBJ2-5,14,CASSFLETEETQYF,TGTGCCAGCAGCTTTTTGGAGACTGAAGAGACCCAGTACTTC
.,TRBV5-6,few,TRBJ2-1,12,CASSFPNNEQFF,TGTGCCAGCAGCTTTCCGAACAATGAGCAGTTCTTC
.,TRBV2,.,TRBJ2-5,15,CASSEPWDTQETQYF,TGTGCCAGCAGTGAACCCTGGGACACGCAAGAGACCCAGTACTTC
.,TRBV7-9,.,TRBJ1-2,12,CASSLEAESYTF,TGTGCCAGCAGCTTAGAGGCTGAGAGCTACACCTTC
.,TRBV2,few,TRBJ1-2,15,CASSESGYANYGYTF,TGTGCCAGCAGTGAATCAGGGTATGCTAACTATGGCTACACCTTC
TRBD2,TRBV28,many,TRBJ2-3,15,CASSIPSGGVDTQYF,TGTGCCAGCAGTATACCTAGCGGGGGGGTGGATACGCAGTATTTT
.,TRBV20-1,.,TRBJ2-1,15,CSASLGPSSYNEQFF,TGCAGTGCTAGTTTAGGTCCGAGCTCCTACAATGAGCAGTTCTTC
.,TRBV7-8,.,TRBJ2-7,16,CASSLGAAEQGYEQYF,TGTGCCAGCAGCTTAGGGGCCGCAGAGCAGGGATACGAGCAGTACTTC
.,TRBV28,.,TRBJ1-2,17,CASSLVFTGLSNYGYTF,TGTGCCAGCAGTTTAGTCTTTACAGGACTTTCTAACTATGGCTACACCTTC
TRBD1,TRBV28,many,TRBJ1-1,16,CASRTYDRPGGTEAFF,TGTGCCAGCAGAACCTACGACAGGCCAGGGGGCACTGAAGCTTTCTTT
.,TRBV28,few,TRBJ1-2,18,CASSISWGGGVGDYGYTF,TGTGCCAGCAGCATCTCTTGGGGAGGCGGGGTTGGGGACTATGGCTACACCTTC
.,TRBV9,.,TRBJ2-3,13,CASSAAYGDTQYF,TGTGCCAGCAGCGCTGCGTACGGAGATACGCAGTATTTT
TRBD1,TRBV2,few,TRBJ1-5,18,CASSEARTGGASYQPQHF,TGTGCCAGCAGTGAAGCGCGGACAGGGGGCGCTTCGTACCAGCCCCAGCATTTT
.,TRBV5-5,few,TRBJ1-1,12,CASSIGLVEAFF,TGTGCCAGCAGCATAGGACTTGTTGAAGCTTTCTTT
TRBD2,TRBV12-3/TRBV12-4,many,TRBJ2-1,18,CASSSPTTSDARGDEQFF,TGTGCCAGCAGTTCACCCACGACTAGCGACGCGCGGGGCGATGAGCAGTTCTTC
.,TRBV5-5,once,TRBJ2-5,14,CASTNGQSSETQYF,TGTGCCAGCACCAACGGACAGTCTTCCGAGACCCAGTACTTC
.,TRBV20-1,few,TRBJ2-7,13,CSATHLESYEQYF,TGCAGTGCTACGCATCTAGAATCCTACGAGCAGTACTTC
TRBD2,TRBV19,many,TRBJ2-1,14,CASSIWTSGNEQFF,TGTGCCAGTAGTATATGGACTAGCGGCAATGAGCAGTTCTTC
TRBD1,TRBV20-1,.,TRBJ2-1,15,CSASPQGVTYNEQFF,TGCAGTGCCTCACCCCAGGGGGTGACCTACAATGAGCAGTTCTTC
.,TRBV7-2,many,TRBJ2-1,15,CASSLLWGRYNEQFF,TGTGCCAGCAGCCTTTTGTGGGGGAGATACAATGAGCAGTTCTTC
TRBD2,TRBV7-2,many,TRBJ2-3,16,CASSLVSRESTDTQYF,TGTGCCAGCAGCCTGGTTTCGCGGGAGAGCACAGATACGCAGTATTTT
.,TRBV20-1,.,TRBJ2-1,14,CSARRGLNYNEQFF,TGCAGTGCTAGGAGGGGACTGAACTACAATGAGCAGTTCTTC
.,TRBV4-1,.,TRBJ2-5,15,CASSQGPLDQETQYF,TGCGCCAGCAGCCAAGGCCCGCTAGACCAAGAGACCCAGTACTTC
TRBD1,TRBV2,many,TRBJ1-5,16,CASSAGQGAEYQPQHF,TGTGCCAGCAGTGCTGGACAGGGGGCAGAGTATCAGCCCCAGCATTTT
.,TRBV7-2,.,TRBJ2-1,12,CDSSPQSWEQFF,TGTGACAGCAGCCCCCAGAGTTGGGAGCAGTTCTTC
.,TRBV29-1,few,TRBJ1-1,12,CSVEDGVTEAFF,TGCAGCGTTGAAGATGGGGTCACTGAAGCTTTCTTT
.,TRBV20-1,few,TRBJ2-7,12,CSARRRADEQYF,TGCAGTGCTAGGAGGAGGGCCGACGAGCAGTACTTC
.,TRBV20-1,few,TRBJ1-2,15,CSASTGNPTNYGYTF,TGCAGTGCTAGCACAGGGAACCCCACTAACTATGGCTACACCTTC
.,TRBV6-5,few,TRBJ2-1,12,CASSYSRGEQFF,TGTGCCAGCAGTTACTCCAGGGGTGAGCAGTTCTTC
TRBD1,TRBV12-3/TRBV12-4,many,TRBJ1-2,14,CASRTTGLNYGYTF,TGTGCCAGCCGAACGACAGGGCTCAACTATGGCTACACCTTC
.,TRBV29-1,.,TRBJ1-2,16,CSVEDRGDARPYGYTF,TGCAGCGTTGAAGACCGTGGCGACGCGAGACCATATGGCTACACCTTC
.,TRBV7-9,.,TRBJ2-7,14,CASSLVSGPHEQYF,TGTGCCAGCAGCTTAGTCTCCGGACCACACGAGCAGTACTTC